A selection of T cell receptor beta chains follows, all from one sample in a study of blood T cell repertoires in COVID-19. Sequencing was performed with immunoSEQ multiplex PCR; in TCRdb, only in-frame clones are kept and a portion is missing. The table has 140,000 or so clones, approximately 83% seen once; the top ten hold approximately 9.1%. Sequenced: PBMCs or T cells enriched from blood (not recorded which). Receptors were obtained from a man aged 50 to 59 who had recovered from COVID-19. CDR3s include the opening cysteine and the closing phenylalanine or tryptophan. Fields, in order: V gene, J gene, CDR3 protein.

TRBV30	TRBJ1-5	CAWSAQGRQPQHF
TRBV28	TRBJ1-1	CASSYYRANTEAFF
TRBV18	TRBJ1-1	CASSPGTGGDTEAFF
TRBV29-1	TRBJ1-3	CSVEPSAGNTIYF
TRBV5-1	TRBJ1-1	CASSLQGPNTEAFF
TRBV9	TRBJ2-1	CASSVVLGGEQFF
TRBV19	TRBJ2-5	CASSKGESSGGETQYF
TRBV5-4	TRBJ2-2	CASSPGGRGATGELFF
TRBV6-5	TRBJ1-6	CASRPGTENSPLHF
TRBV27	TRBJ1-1	CASSFYRDTEAFF